This T cell receptor (beta chain) was found in a study of response to subunit inactivated influenza vaccine. TCRdb passed the RT-PCR reads through MiXCR, listing each CDR3 protein once. The sample comprises about 500,000 distinct CDR3 sequences, about 15% of which are singletons, and about 3% rests with the top ten. The CDR3 spans 15 residues. The J segment lost 5 bases and the V segment lost 2 bases, leaving 7 bases of the junction unmatched. From germline, CDR1 is KGHSH and CDR2 LQKENI. The table lists this clonotype with a few counts. Its antigen is unidentified. Study-wide results and caveats: Seasonal influenza vaccination, on each occasion, was suggested by the authors to recruit few new T cells.

The TCR originated in a man aged 45-69 years who received an inactivated influenza vaccine. Specimen: CD4+ T cells sorted from PBMCs, collected roughly 24 months after vaccination. V gene TRBV18 combines with J gene TRBJ2-3, with TRBD2 matching 7 bases. CDR3 coding DNA: TGTGCCAGCTCACCAGTTATCGGCGGGAGAGATACGCAGTATTTT. Amino acid sequence: CASSPVIGGRDTQYF.